This TCR beta chain was recovered during a study of identical twins. Study results and limitations: Clonotypes of the beta chain that were abundant in cord blood carried fewer insertions (memory repertoires showed none).

Worth noting for this clonotype: Its antigen is still unknown.

Germline CDR1 is SGHRS and CDR2 is YFSETQ. Trimming at V came to 0 bases and at J to 5 bases, leaving 6 bases not matched to a gene. This CDR3 spans 16 amino acids. TCRdb used MiXCR to reprocess the 5' RACE reads, holding one entry per CDR3 protein. Altogether 500,000 to 600,000 distinct CDR3 sequences are present, about 20% being singletons, with the ten largest covering about 0.93%. In addition, the sample was reused for a study of T cells expressing NK-cell markers. Per that study: Among several donors, these clonotypes also ranked first in the CD3+CD56-NKG2C+ fraction.

This chain links TRBV5-1 with TRBJ2-3, with 10 bases aligning to TRBD2. The material sequenced was CD4+ T cells sorted from blood. The sequence came from a woman younger than 30 in good health. In DNA form, the CDR3 reads TGCGCCAGCAGCTTGGGGGACCTAGCGGGGGTAGATACGCAGTATTTT. Encoded protein: CASSLGDLAGVDTQYF.